The 20 T cell receptor beta chains listed next were all sequenced from one sample in a study of shared clonotypes between healthy human individuals. Generated by immunoSEQ multiplex PCR, the TCRdb table keeps only in-frame clones and is missing some. The sample holds fewer than 700,000 clones; around 95% are singletons and the top ten take about 0.11%. Terminally differentiated effector memory CD45RA+ cells were left out of the naive CD8 fraction, which was CD45RO-negative and positively selected for CCR7. Sequences were obtained from naive CD8+ T cells sorted from blood. The receptors derive from a woman aged 25 to 39 in good health.

About this clone itself: Other DNA sequences in the sample encode the same CDR3. The rearrangement uses TRBV6-1 and TRBJ1-2; D unresolved. The CDR3 length is 14 residues. CDR1 MNHNS and CDR2 SASEGT come from the germline V gene. V dropped 2 bases and J dropped 2 bases, with 9 bases sitting between them. The CDR3 nucleotides read TGTGCCAGCAGTGAACAGGTACTCAACTATGGCTACACCTTC. Amino acid sequence: CASSEQVLNYGYTF.

Only one count was recorded for this clone. V usage is TRBV27 and J usage is TRBJ2-7; D remains unclear. Germline values: CDR1 MNHEY, CDR2 SMNVEV (reference sequence). The CDR3 has 14 residues. V lost 6 bases, J lost 6 bases, and 18 bases lay in between. The CDR3 region is CASSPVHPTIEQYF. The CDR3 nucleotides read TGTGCCAGCAGCCCGGTCCACCCAACTATCGAGCAGTACTTC.

Comments on this clone: The sample holds other DNA sequences that translate to the same CDR3. This chain links TRBV27 with TRBJ2-7; D tentatively fits TRBD1 or TRBD2 (5 bases each). The CDR3 runs 14 residues. Trimming shortened V by 0 bases and J by 0 bases, and 6 bases separated the two germline ends. Germline CDR1 is MNHEY and CDR2 is SMNVEV (reference sequence). The CDR3 DNA is TGTGCCAGCAGTTTATCGGGGACCTCCTACGAGCAGTACTTC. Amino acid sequence: CASSLSGTSYEQYF.

The chain combines TRBV13 with TRBJ1-3; tentative D call: TRBD1 (6 bases). Germline V gives CDR1 PRHDT, CDR2 FYEKMQ (reference sequence). The ends were cut back, 5 bases at V and 0 bases at J, with 14 bases in the middle. The CDR3 covers 16 residues. As DNA, the CDR3 is TGTGCCAGCAGCCCCTACAGGGAAAGCTCTGGAAACACCATATATTTT. It specifies CASSPYRESSGNTIYF.

This chain links TRBV9 with TRBJ2-1, with TRBD2 identical over 7 bases. V lost 2 bases to trimming and J lost 2 bases; unmatched junction nucleotides: 4. This CDR3 is built from 15 residues. Germline-derived CDR1 and CDR2 are SGDLS and YYNGEE. The CDR3 protein is CASSVYGLAYNEQFF. The CDR3 nucleotides read TGTGCCAGCAGCGTCTATGGACTAGCCTACAATGAGCAGTTCTTC.

In this sample, this clone turned up once. One end of the junction does not line up with germline, which may come from a read error. CDR3 DNA sequence: TGTGCCAGCAGCTTCGGGGGAACAGAAAGATTT. Encoded protein: CASSFGGTERF. The chain combines TRBV5-6 with TRBJ1-4, with TRBD1 as a possible D gene (5 bases). The CDR3 runs 11 residues. Germline CDR1 SGHDT, CDR2 YYEEEE. The entire variable domain, with the rest obtained from reference TRBV5-6 and TRBJ1-4, is as follows: DAGVTQSPTHLIKTRGQQVTLRCSPKSGHDTVSWYQQALGQGPQFIFQYYEEEERQRGNFPDRFSGHQFPNYSSELNVNALLLGDSALYLCASSFGGTERFGSGTQLSVL.

This sequence joins TRBV4-1 and TRBJ1-1; possibly TRBD1 for D (5 bases). The CDR3 length is 16 residues. Looked up from germline, CDR1 is MGHRA and CDR2 is YSYEKL. With 6 bases removed from V and 1 base from J, the gap between germline ends came to 18 bases. This CDR3 reads CASRRDDWGGNTEAFF. The CDR3 nucleotides are TGCGCCAGCAGACGAGACGATTGGGGCGGGAACACTGAAGCTTTCTTT.

V usage is TRBV6-6 and J usage is TRBJ2-5, with 7 bases that match TRBD2. V dropped 4 bases and J dropped 5; count of bases not matched to a gene: 13. The CDR3 is 16 residues long. Germline CDR1 is MNHNY and CDR2 is SVGAGI (reference sequence). CDR3 bases: TGTGCCAGCAGTTTATCACCTCCGGGGGGAGGCGAGACCCAGTACTTC. Translated, it gives CASSLSPPGGGETQYF.

The chain uses TRBV28 and TRBJ1-1; D perhaps matches TRBD1 (5 bases). This CDR3 spans 14 amino acids. Per the germline V gene, CDR1 is MDHEN and CDR2 is SYDVKM. Trimming stripped 3 bases from V and 1 base from J, with 9 bases between. The CDR3 DNA is TGTGCCAGCAGTTTTAGGGGATCGAACACTGAAGCTTTCTTT. It translates to CASSFRGSNTEAFF.

The chain joins TRBV7-9 to TRBJ1-4; a possible D gene is TRBD2 (5 bases). The assigned J gene may be wrong: the sequence end matches TRBJ2-2 better. The CDR3 loop spans 14 amino acids. Germline V gene data show CDR1 as SEHNR and CDR2 as FQNEAQ (reference sequence). CDR3 sequence reads: CASSLLGGSEELFF. DNA for the CDR3: TGTGCCAGCAGCCTCCTAGGCGGGTCGGAGGAGCTGTTTTTT.

The V call is TRBV27, the J call TRBJ2-3, with D possibly TRBD2 on 6 matching bases. Trimming left V 3 bases short and J 2 bases short, with 15 bases between. Per germline, CDR1 MNHEY and CDR2 SMNVEV (reference sequence). The CDR3 has 16 residues. The CDR3 DNA reads TGTGCCAGCAGTTTCTTGGCAGGGACTCTCACAGATACGCAGTATTTT. It yields the protein CASSFLAGTLTDTQYF.

This chain links TRBV19 with TRBJ2-2, with a weak D call TRBD2 (6 bases). Germline V gene data show CDR1 as LNHDA and CDR2 as SQIVND (reference sequence). V dropped 1 base and J dropped 4 bases, with 7 bases sitting between them. The CDR3 sequence is 14 residues long. The CDR3 region has the DNA TGTGCCAGTAGTATAGTGGGGGGCACCGGGGAGCTGTTTTTT. Translated, it gives CASSIVGGTGELFF. The full variable domain, rest sourced from reference TRBV19 and TRBJ2-2, is DGGITQSPKYLFRKEGQNVTLSCEQNLNHDAMYWYRQDPGQGLRLIYYSQIVNDFQKGDIAEGYSVSREKKESFPLTVTSAQKNPTAFYLCASSIVGGTGELFFGEGSRLTVL.

This sequence joins TRBV15 and TRBJ1-1; tentative D call: TRBD1 (5 bases). The V end lost 1 base, the J end lost 4 bases, and 7 bases lay between the germline ends. CDR1 and CDR2 from the germline V gene are LNHNV and YYDKDF (reference sequence). The CDR3 loop spans 13 amino acids. The CDR3 sequence: CATSRGTTTEAFF. The DNA of the CDR3 is TGTGCCACCAGCAGAGGGACAACCACTGAAGCTTTCTTT.

V usage is TRBV10-2 and J usage is TRBJ2-7, with 9 bases lining up with TRBD2. Losses at the gene ends were 0 bases for V and 3 bases for J; bases not matched to a gene: 6. The CDR3 sequence is 16 residues long. From germline, CDR1 is WSHSY and CDR2 SAAADI. CDR3 sequence (DNA): TGCGCCAGCAGTGAGTCGATAGGGACTAGCAGCTACGAGCAGTACTTC. Its translation: CASSESIGTSSYEQYF.

V gene TRBV19 combines with J gene TRBJ2-6; D remains ambiguous. The CDR3 totals 16 residues. CDR1 LNHDA and CDR2 SQIVND come from the germline V gene (reference sequence). Trimming removed 3 bases from V and 2 bases from J, with 11 bases in between. CDR3: CASSIVLDPGANVLTF. The CDR3 region has the DNA TGTGCCAGTAGTATTGTGTTAGACCCTGGGGCCAACGTCCTGACTTTC.

This chain uses TRBV7-9 with TRBJ2-7; 10 nucleotides agree with TRBD2. The CDR3 consists of 14 residues. Germline V gene data show CDR1 as SEHNR and CDR2 as FQNEAQ (reference sequence). Trimming at V came to 3 bases and at J to 3 bases, leaving 2 bases not matched to a gene. CDR3 bases: TGTGCCAGCAGCTTGGCTAGCGGGAGCTACGAGCAGTACTTC. Its translation is CASSLASGSYEQYF.

The chain recombines TRBV27 with TRBJ2-2, with 8 bases identical to TRBD1. CDR3 length equals 15 residues. Trimming removed 6 bases from V and 2 bases from J; junction bases left unmatched: 5. Germline assignment: CDR1 MNHEY and CDR2 SMNVEV (reference sequence). CDR3 DNA: TGTGCCAGCAGGGTAACAGGGGGTAACACCGGGGAGCTGTTTTTT. This gives the protein CASRVTGGNTGELFF.

The chain links TRBV5-6 to TRBJ2-7; D uncertain. This CDR3 has 13 residues. Trimming removed 1 base from V and 4 bases from J, with 9 bases in between. Per the germline V gene, CDR1 is SGHDT and CDR2 is YYEEEE. CDR3 sequence (DNA): TGTGCCAGCAGCTTGTTTGGCACGTACGAGCAGTACTTC. It codes for CASSLFGTYEQYF.

The chain has TRBV7-9 and TRBJ2-7, with D possibly TRBD1 on 5 matching bases. V lost 4 bases and J lost 2, with 9 bases in between. The CDR3 extends over 13 amino acids. Looked up from germline, CDR1 is SEHNR and CDR2 is FQNEAQ (reference sequence). CDR3 region: CASSSSRAYEQYF. The DNA of the CDR3 is TGTGCCAGCAGCTCCTCCAGGGCCTACGAGCAGTACTTC. The whole variable domain, remainder taken from reference TRBV7-9 and TRBJ2-7, is DTGVSQNPRHKITKRGQNVTFRCDPISEHNRLYWYRQTLGQGPEFLTYFQNEAQLEKSRLLSDRFSAERPKGSFSTLEIQRTEQGDSAMYLCASSSSRAYEQYFGPGTRLTVT.

V is TRBV5-4 and J is TRBJ2-3; TRBD1 or TRBD2 may be the D gene (5 bases each). CDR1 SGHNT and CDR2 YYREEE come from the germline V gene (reference sequence). The CDR3 extends over 16 amino acids. V lost 4 bases and J lost 5, with 20 bases in between. The chain's CDR3 is CASSPGLGDLLDTQYF. The CDR3 nucleotides read TGTGCCAGCAGCCCCGGGCTGGGGGACCTCCTAGATACGCAGTATTTT.